Listed here are 11 T cell receptor beta chains from one sample, sequenced in a study of CD8+ T cells in alopecia areata. Stated treatment: oral pan-JAK inhibitor, 5-10 mg twice daily. cDNA reverse transcribed from extracted RNA served as the sequencing template. The table came from immunoSEQ multiplex PCR; TCRdb's copy has only in-frame clones and leaves some out. The sample gives about 130,000 clones, roughly 50% of which show up once; more than 15% is in the top ten. Sequencing used CD8+ T cells sorted from blood, obtained at week 4, from a patient treated with tofacitinib. These receptor sequences come from a human donor with alopecia areata.

This clone appeared a few times. The rearrangement joins TRBV4-1 to TRBJ2-4, with 9 positions matching TRBD2. This CDR3 is 18 amino acids long. After removal of 1 base from V and 0 bases from J, the junction contained 7 bases not matched to a gene. The germline CDR1 and CDR2 sequences are MGHRA and YSYEKL. CDR3 nucleotide sequence: TGCGCCAGCAGCCAAGCGCGGGGGGGCGTTATAGCCAAAAACATTCAGTACTTC. It codes for CASSQARGGVIAKNIQYF.

This clone occurred a few times. The rearrangement uses TRBV6-6 and TRBJ2-3; D gene ambiguous. This CDR3 contains 14 residues. V shed 8 bases and J shed 7 bases, with 19 bases lying between them. CDR1 and CDR2 (germline): MNHNY, SVGAGI (reference sequence). The CDR3 loop is CASSRLEEPHTQYF. Written as DNA, the CDR3 is TGTGCCAGCTCTCGGCTAGAGGAACCCCATACGCAGTATTTT.

The chain recombines TRBV30 with TRBJ1-1; D remains unclear. CDR1 GTSNPN and CDR2 SVGIG come from the germline V gene (reference sequence). There are 12 residues in the CDR3. V was cut by 0 bases and J by 6 bases, with 8 bases left in between. CDR3 protein: CAWSVGRPEAFF. The CDR3 DNA follows: TGTGCCTGGAGTGTAGGTCGGCCTGAAGCTTTCTTT. The variable domain in full, with the rest retrieved from reference TRBV30 and TRBJ1-1, is SQTIHQWPATLVQPVGSPLSLECTVEGTSNPNLYWYRQAAGRGLQLLFYSVGIGQISSEVPQNLSASRPQDRQFILSSKKLLLSDSGFYLCAWSVGRPEAFFGQGTRLTVV.

About this clone itself: The junction departs from germline at one end; a sequencing error may be responsible. The chain couples TRBV30 to TRBJ2-3; a weak D match, TRBD2 (5 bases). The V gene's germline CDR1 is GTSNPN and CDR2 SVGIG (reference sequence). The CDR3 totals 12 residues. The CDR3 protein is CARRTLTDTQYF. The DNA for the CDR3 is TGTGCCCGGAGGACCCTCACAGATACGCAGTATTTT.

The J gene is TRBJ2-7, the V gene TRBV6-5, with 8 bases aligning to TRBD1. The CDR3 runs to 13 residues. Germline loops: CDR1 MNHEY, CDR2 SVGAGI. V was clipped by 3 bases and J by 6 bases; unmatched bases: 4. CDR3 amino acids: CASSYADRVEQYF. CDR3 coding DNA: TGTGCCAGCAGTTATGCGGACAGGGTCGAGCAGTACTTC.

This clone was seen only once. V gene TRBV4-3 combines with J gene TRBJ2-3; 9 nucleotides agree with TRBD1. CDR3 length: 15 residues. CDR1 and CDR2 from the germline V gene are LGHNA and YSLEER. Trimming took 6 bases from V and 3 from J; bases not matched to a gene: 7. The CDR3 reads CASSRTGGATDTQYF. The CDR3, as DNA: TGCGCCAGCAGTCGTACAGGGGGCGCGACAGATACGCAGTATTTT.

The chain joins TRBV13 to TRBJ2-7; either TRBD1 or TRBD2 may fit D (5 bases each). The CDR3 length is 13 residues. V gave up 0 bases and J gave up 6 bases, with 9 bases separating them. Germline V gene data show CDR1 as PRHDT and CDR2 as FYEKMQ (reference sequence). CDR3 loop: CASSLGLGTEQYF. Here the CDR3 DNA reads TGTGCCAGCAGCTTAGGCCTTGGGACCGAGCAGTACTTC. The whole variable domain, remainder taken from reference TRBV13 and TRBJ2-7, is AAGVIQSPRHLIKEKRETATLKCYPIPRHDTVYWYQQGPGQDPQFLISFYEKMQSDKGSIPDRFSAQQFSDYHSELNMSSLELGDSALYFCASSLGLGTEQYFGPGTRLTVT.

Concerning this clone: The same CDR3 can be traced to other DNA sequences in this sample. This chain joins TRBV9 and TRBJ2-3; 10 nucleotides agree with TRBD2. Per germline, CDR1 SGDLS and CDR2 YYNGEE. The CDR3 covers 16 residues. J lost 3 bases, V lost 3 bases, and 7 bases had no gene match. The CDR3 sequence: CASSASSGGGTDTQYF. In DNA, the CDR3 is TGTGCCAGCAGCGCATCTAGCGGGGGCGGAACAGATACGCAGTATTTT.

The V and J genes are TRBV5-8 and TRBJ2-6; D not resolved. Deletions cut 0 bases from V and 4 bases from J, with 20 bases between. The germline gives CDR1 SGHTS, CDR2 YDEGEE. The CDR3 covers 19 residues. This CDR3 is CASSLEGWASPSGANVLTF. DNA of the CDR3: TGTGCCAGCAGCTTGGAGGGATGGGCTTCCCCCTCCGGGGCCAACGTCCTGACTTTC.

This sequence joins TRBV4-3 and TRBJ1-5; D remains unclear. CDR1 LGHNA and CDR2 YSLEER come from the germline V gene. CDR3 length equals 17 residues. V lost 1 base, J lost 2 bases, and 15 bases lay in between. The CDR3 reads CASSQARGREGNQPQHF. In DNA, the CDR3 is TGCGCCAGCAGCCAAGCCCGTGGGAGGGAAGGCAATCAGCCCCAGCATTTT.

This clone was observed a handful of times. The gene calls are TRBV5-1 and TRBJ2-5; tentatively, D is TRBD2 (5 bases). This CDR3 is 15 amino acids long. V lost 2 bases, J lost 5 bases, and 16 bases lay in between. The germline CDR1 and CDR2 sequences are SGHRS and YFSETQ. CDR3 sequence: CASSFEGGVAETQYF. Written as DNA, the CDR3 is TGCGCCAGCAGCTTCGAGGGTGGCGTGGCGGAGACCCAGTACTTC.